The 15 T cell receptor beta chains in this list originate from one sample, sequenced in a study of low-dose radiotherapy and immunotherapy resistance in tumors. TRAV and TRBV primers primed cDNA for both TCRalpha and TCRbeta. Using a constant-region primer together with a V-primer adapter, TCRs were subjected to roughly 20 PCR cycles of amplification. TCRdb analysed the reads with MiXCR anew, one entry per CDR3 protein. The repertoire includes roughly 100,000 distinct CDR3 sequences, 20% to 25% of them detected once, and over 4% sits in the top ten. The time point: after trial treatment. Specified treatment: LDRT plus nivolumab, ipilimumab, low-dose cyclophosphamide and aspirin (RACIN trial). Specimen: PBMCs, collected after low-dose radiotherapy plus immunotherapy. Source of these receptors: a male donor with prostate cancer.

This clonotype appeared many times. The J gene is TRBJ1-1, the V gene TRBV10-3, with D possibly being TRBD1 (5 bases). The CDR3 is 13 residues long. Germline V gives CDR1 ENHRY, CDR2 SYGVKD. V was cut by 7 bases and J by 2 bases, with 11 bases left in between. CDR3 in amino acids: CAINGGDNTEAFF. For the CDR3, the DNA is TGTGCCATCAACGGGGGAGATAACACTGAAGCTTTCTTT.

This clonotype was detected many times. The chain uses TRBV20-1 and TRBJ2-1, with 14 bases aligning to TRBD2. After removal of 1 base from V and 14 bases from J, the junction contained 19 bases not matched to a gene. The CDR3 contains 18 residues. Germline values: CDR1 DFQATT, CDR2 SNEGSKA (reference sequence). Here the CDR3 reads CSARARTSGGSKPHREFF. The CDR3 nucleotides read TGCAGTGCTAGAGCCCGGACTAGCGGGGGGTCAAAACCACACAGGGAGTTCTTC.

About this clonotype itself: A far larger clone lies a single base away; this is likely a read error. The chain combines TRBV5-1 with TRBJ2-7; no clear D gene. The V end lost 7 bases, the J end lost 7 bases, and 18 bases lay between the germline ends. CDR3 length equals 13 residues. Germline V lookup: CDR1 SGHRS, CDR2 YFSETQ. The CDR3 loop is CASGEGPNNEQYF. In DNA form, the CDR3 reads TGCGCCAGCGGTGAAGGGCCGAACAATGAGCAGTACTTC.

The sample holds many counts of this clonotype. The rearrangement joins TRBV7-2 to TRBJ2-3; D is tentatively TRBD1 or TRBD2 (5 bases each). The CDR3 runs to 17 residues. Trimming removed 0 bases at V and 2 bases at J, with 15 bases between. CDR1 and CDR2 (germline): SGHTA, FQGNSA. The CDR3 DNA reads TGTGCCAGCAGCTTAGCGAGACTGAGGGGAAACACAGATACGCAGTATTTT. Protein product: CASSLARLRGNTDTQYF.

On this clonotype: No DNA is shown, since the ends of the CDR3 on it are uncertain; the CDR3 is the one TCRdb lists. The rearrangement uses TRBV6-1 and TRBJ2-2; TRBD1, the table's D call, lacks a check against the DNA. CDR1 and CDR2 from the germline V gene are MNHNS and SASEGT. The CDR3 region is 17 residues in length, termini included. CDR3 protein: CASTRWEGANTGELFFF.

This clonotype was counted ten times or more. The CDR3 spells CASSVGGQVERYTF. In nucleotides, the CDR3 is TGTGCCAGCAGCGTGGGAGGACAGGTTGAGCGCTACACCTTC. The chain links TRBV9 to TRBJ1-2; 7 bases map to TRBD1. The CDR3 is 14 residues long. The V gene's germline CDR1 is SGDLS and CDR2 YYNGEE. V was clipped by 2 bases and J by 9 bases; unmatched bases: 10.

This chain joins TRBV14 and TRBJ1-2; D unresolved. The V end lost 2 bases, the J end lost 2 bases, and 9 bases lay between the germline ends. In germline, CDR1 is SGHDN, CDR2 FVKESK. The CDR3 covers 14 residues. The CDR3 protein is CASSQSLGNYGYTF. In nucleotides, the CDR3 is TGTGCCAGCAGCCAAAGCCTGGGCAACTATGGCTACACCTTC. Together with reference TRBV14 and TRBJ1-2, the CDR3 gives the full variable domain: EAGVTQFPSHSVIEKGQTVTLRCDPISGHDNLYWYRRVMGKEIKFLLHFVKESKQDESGMPNNRFLAERTGGTYSTLKVQPAELEDSGVYFCASSQSLGNYGYTFGSGTRLTVV.

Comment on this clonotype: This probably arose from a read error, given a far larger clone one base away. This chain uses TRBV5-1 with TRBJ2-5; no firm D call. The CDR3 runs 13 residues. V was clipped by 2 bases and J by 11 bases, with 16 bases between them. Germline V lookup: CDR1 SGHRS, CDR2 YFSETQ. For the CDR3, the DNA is TGCGCCAGCAGCTTCGGGCCCGTCAATGAGCAGTACTTC. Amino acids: CASSFGPVNEQYF.

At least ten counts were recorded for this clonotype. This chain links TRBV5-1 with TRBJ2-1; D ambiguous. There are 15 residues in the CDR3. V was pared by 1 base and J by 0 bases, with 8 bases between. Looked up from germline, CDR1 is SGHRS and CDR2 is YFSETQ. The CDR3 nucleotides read TGCGCCAGCAGCTTGACAAGACCCTCCTACAATGAGCAGTTCTTC. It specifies CASSLTRPSYNEQFF.

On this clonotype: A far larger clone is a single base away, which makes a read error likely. The CDR3 bases are TGTGCCAGCAGCTACAGGCCTTACTCCCGGGGCTACACCTTC. Its protein product is CASSYRPYSRGYTF. The chain has TRBV5-8 and TRBJ1-2; D possibly corresponds to TRBD1 (5 bases). The CDR3 runs 14 residues. Trimming removed 3 bases at V and 8 bases at J, with 17 bases between. The germline CDR1 and CDR2 sequences are SGHTS and YDEGEE.

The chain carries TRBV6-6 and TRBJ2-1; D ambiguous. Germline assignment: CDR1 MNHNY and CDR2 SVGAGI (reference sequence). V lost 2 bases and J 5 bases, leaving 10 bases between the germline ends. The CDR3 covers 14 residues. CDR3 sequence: CASSYGFGNNEQFF. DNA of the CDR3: TGTGCCAGCAGTTACGGCTTCGGAAACAATGAGCAGTTCTTC.

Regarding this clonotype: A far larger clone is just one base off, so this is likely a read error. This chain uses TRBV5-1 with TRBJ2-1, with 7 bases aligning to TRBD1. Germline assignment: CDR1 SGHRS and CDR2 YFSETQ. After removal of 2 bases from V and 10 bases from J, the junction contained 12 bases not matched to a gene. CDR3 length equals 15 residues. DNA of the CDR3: TGCGCCAGCAGCTTAACAGGGGCACGCTCCTACGAGCAGTTCTTC. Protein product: CASSLTGARSYEQFF.

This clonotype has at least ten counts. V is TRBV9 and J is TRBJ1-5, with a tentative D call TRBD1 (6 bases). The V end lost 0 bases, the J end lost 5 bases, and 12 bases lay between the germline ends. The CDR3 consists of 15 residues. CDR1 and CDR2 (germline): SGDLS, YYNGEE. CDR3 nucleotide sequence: TGTGCCAGCAGCGTAGAGGGCAGGGGAGATCAGCCCCAGCATTTT. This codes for CASSVEGRGDQPQHF.

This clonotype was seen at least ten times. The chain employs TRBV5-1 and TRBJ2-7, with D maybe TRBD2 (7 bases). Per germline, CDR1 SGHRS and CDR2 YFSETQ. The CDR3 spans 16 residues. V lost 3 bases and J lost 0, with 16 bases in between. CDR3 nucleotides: TGCGCCAGCAGCTCGATAGGCGGGGGCTACTCCTACGAGCAGTACTTC. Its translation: CASSSIGGGYSYEQYF.

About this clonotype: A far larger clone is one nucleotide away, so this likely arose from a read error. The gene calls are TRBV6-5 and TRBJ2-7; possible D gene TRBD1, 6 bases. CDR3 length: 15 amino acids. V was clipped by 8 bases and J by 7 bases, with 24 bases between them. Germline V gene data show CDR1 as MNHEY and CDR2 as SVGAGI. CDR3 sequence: CASRRQESSYNEQYF. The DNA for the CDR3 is TGTGCCAGCCGTCGACAGGAGAGCTCCTACAATGAGCAGTACTTC.